This record looks at one T cell receptor (beta chain) sequence and its context. Its antigen is still unknown. CDR1 and CDR2 (germline): DFQATT, SNEGSKA (reference sequence). The length of the CDR3 is 12 residues. This specimen comes from a study of CXCR3-negative and CXCR3-positive naive CD8 T cells. General observations from the study: TRBV-TRBJ usage was similar across naive CXCR3 subsets but distinct in memory cells. CXCR3-negative naive cells had less hydrophobic TRB CDR3s than did CXCR3-positive naive cells. CXCR3 levels fell partly with cryopreservation; most assays relied on fresh PBMCs. Diversity proved comparably high across both naive subsets and much lower in memory CD8+ cells. Surface CD5 looked about the same in the naive subsets, so the authors worked out TCR strength from TRB CDR3 properties.

Through 5' RACE with UMI labels, the TRB cDNA libraries were prepared. TCRdb reprocessed the 5' RACE reads, with one entry per CDR3 protein and no DNA. The table gives about 110,000 distinct CDR3 sequences; the top ten clones make up over 0.35% of it. This receptor was taken from a human donor in good health. Some clones in this sample may be carry-over from other donors' samples. The source material was naive CXCR3+ CD8+ T cells from blood. Subset defined: CD45RO-CCR7+CD27+CD95- naive CD8+ T cells expressing CXCR3 (TNR3+). The gene calls are TRBV20-1 and TRBJ2-7; with no DNA, the TCRdb D assignment of TRBD1 cannot be verified. The CDR3 reads CSARDQGHEQYF.